This is a list of T cell receptor beta chains from one sample in a study of blood T cell repertoires in COVID-19. The repertoire was sequenced with immunoSEQ multiplex PCR; TCRdb's copy has only in-frame clones and lacks some. Counted here are under 150,000 clones, around 78% occurring once; the ten biggest clones make up 4.5%. Sequencing was performed on peripheral blood. The origin of the receptors is a woman at least 80 years old with active or convalescent COVID-19. Both conserved end residues are part of each CDR3. The order of the fields is D gene, clone size, J gene, V gene, CDR3 DNA, CDR3 protein. D genes are given only for firm matches. Clone size is stated in some rows and not others, as once, few, many or a class when expanded.

D: .
size: .
J: TRBJ2-5
V: TRBV30
DNA: TGTGCCTTACAAAGGTCGTGGGGCCCCCAAGAGACCCAGTACTTC
CDR3: CALQRSWGPQETQYF

D: TRBD2
size: .
J: TRBJ2-7
V: TRBV2
DNA: TGTGCCAGCAGTGAATTGGGACTAGCGGGGGGGAGCTCCTACGAGCAGTACTTC
CDR3: CASSELGLAGGSSYEQYF

D: .
size: .
J: TRBJ1-1
V: TRBV4-1
DNA: TGCGCCAGCAGCCAAGCCGGTCCGATGAACACTGAAGCTTTCTTT
CDR3: CASSQAGPMNTEAFF

D: .
size: .
J: TRBJ2-1
V: TRBV11-2
DNA: TGTGCCAGCAGCTTAGGGAGCGCCCGTAGCTCCTACAATGAGCAGTTCTTC
CDR3: CASSLGSARSSYNEQFF

D: .
size: .
J: TRBJ1-1
V: TRBV19
DNA: TGTGCCACGCGGAGAACTGAATGGGACACTGAAGCTTTCTTT
CDR3: CATRRTEWDTEAFF

D: .
size: .
J: TRBJ1-2
V: TRBV10-3
DNA: TGTGCCATCAGTGGGGGCTCCCTGCGGAGTGGCTACACCTTC
CDR3: CAISGGSLRSGYTF

D: .
size: .
J: TRBJ2-2
V: TRBV2
DNA: TGTGCCAGCAGTGAATACGGGAACACCGGGGAGCTGTTTTTT
CDR3: CASSEYGNTGELFF

D: .
size: few
J: TRBJ1-1
V: TRBV3-1/TRBV3-2
DNA: TGTGCCAGCAGCCAAGAACCGGCAGGGCGATGGGCTTTCTTT
CDR3: CASSQEPAGRWAFF

D: .
size: .
J: TRBJ2-5
V: TRBV7-9
DNA: TGTGCCAGCAGCTTTGGCGGGCAAGAGACCCAGTACTTC
CDR3: CASSFGGQETQYF

D: TRBD1
size: .
J: TRBJ2-5
V: TRBV6-5
DNA: TGTGCCAGCAGTTACCCCGGACAGGGCAAAGAGACCCAGTACTTC
CDR3: CASSYPGQGKETQYF

D: .
size: once
J: TRBJ1-1
V: TRBV7-3
DNA: TGTGCCAGCAGCTTTATAAGGAGGGGTTACACTGAAGCTTTCTTT
CDR3: CASSFIRRGYTEAFF

D: .
size: once
J: TRBJ2-3
V: TRBV11-3
DNA: TGTGCCAGCAGCTTAAGTCGGCGGGACACAGATACGCAGTATTTT
CDR3: CASSLSRRDTDTQYF

D: .
size: .
J: TRBJ2-1
V: TRBV11-2
DNA: TGTGCCAGCAGCGTCCCAACAGATAATGAGCAGTTCTTC
CDR3: CASSVPTDNEQFF

D: .
size: .
J: TRBJ1-2
V: TRBV30
DNA: TGTGCCTGGAGTGTAACCGCAGACACCTTC
CDR3: CAWSVTADTF

D: TRBD1
size: .
J: TRBJ2-2
V: TRBV14
DNA: TGTGCCAGCAGTCACAGGGGGAGTTACGGCGGGGAGCTGTTTTTT
CDR3: CASSHRGSYGGELFF

D: .
size: .
J: TRBJ1-2
V: TRBV7-2
DNA: TGTGCCAGCAGCTTAGGTGTACAGGGCTCACGCCTCGGGGGCTACACCTTC
CDR3: CASSLGVQGSRLGGYTF

D: .
size: .
J: TRBJ2-7
V: TRBV27
DNA: TGTGCCAGCAGTTTAGAGGGACACCGCGAGCAGTACTTC
CDR3: CASSLEGHREQYF

D: .
size: .
J: TRBJ1-1
V: TRBV14
DNA: TGTGCCAGCAGTCCCCTCGGTTTTACCACTGAAGCTTTCTTT
CDR3: CASSPLGFTTEAFF

D: .
size: .
J: TRBJ2-2
V: TRBV29-1
DNA: TGCAGCGTTGTTCGCGGGGTAGGCACCGGGGAGCTGTTTTTT
CDR3: CSVVRGVGTGELFF

D: TRBD2
size: .
J: TRBJ2-7
V: TRBV7-9
DNA: TGTGCCAGCAGCCCGTGGCGGGGGGCCAGCTCCTACGAGCAGTACTTC
CDR3: CASSPWRGASSYEQYF

D: .
size: .
J: TRBJ2-2
V: TRBV6-2/TRBV6-3
DNA: TGTGCCAGCAGTTCTCTCTCCCGAACGCTAGGGGGAGTCGGGGAGCTGTTTTTT
CDR3: CASSSLSRTLGGVGELFF

D: .
size: .
J: TRBJ2-3
V: TRBV20-1
DNA: TGCAGTGAGAGAATAGCGGATACGCAGTATTTT
CDR3: CSERIADTQYF

D: .
size: .
J: TRBJ2-7
V: TRBV6-5
DNA: TGTGCCAGCAGCTCCAGGGGCCGCTCCTACGAGCAGTACTTC
CDR3: CASSSRGRSYEQYF

D: TRBD1
size: .
J: TRBJ2-3
V: TRBV6-5
DNA: TGTGCCAGCACCTTACAGGGGAATGGGGCGGATACGCAGTATTTT
CDR3: CASTLQGNGADTQYF

D: .
size: .
J: TRBJ1-1
V: TRBV5-1
DNA: TGCGCCAGCAGCTTGGCCCAGGGTCGAACGTGGACTGAAGCTTTCTTT
CDR3: CASSLAQGRTWTEAFF

D: .
size: few
J: TRBJ2-1
V: TRBV28
DNA: TGTGCCAGCACCCGGGACTCAACCGACGGAGGGGAGCAGTTCTTC
CDR3: CASTRDSTDGGEQFF

D: TRBD2
size: .
J: TRBJ2-2
V: TRBV19
DNA: TGTGCCAGTAGTATGAAGCGCGGGGGGGCCGGGACCGGGGAGCTGTTTTTT
CDR3: CASSMKRGGAGTGELFF

D: .
size: few
J: TRBJ2-6
V: TRBV27
DNA: TGTGCCAGCACCCCCAGGTCAGGGAAGCGGGCTGGGGCCAACGTCCTGACTTTC
CDR3: CASTPRSGKRAGANVLTF

D: TRBD2
size: once
J: TRBJ2-3
V: TRBV5-4
DNA: TGTGCCAGCAGCCTGGGACTAGCGGCAGATACGCAGTATTTT
CDR3: CASSLGLAADTQYF

D: .
size: few
J: TRBJ1-2
V: TRBV7-6
DNA: TGTGCCAGCAGCTTAGAAGGGAGACGACAACGGGAAGCTAACTATGGCTACACCTTC
CDR3: CASSLEGRRQREANYGYTF

D: TRBD1
size: .
J: TRBJ1-3
V: TRBV6-5
DNA: TGTGCCAGCATTTGGGACAGAAACTCTGGAAACACCATATATTTT
CDR3: CASIWDRNSGNTIYF

D: .
size: few
J: TRBJ1-2
V: TRBV5-6
DNA: TGTGCCAGCAGCTTGGACTACAGGGACAACTATGGCTACACCTTC
CDR3: CASSLDYRDNYGYTF

D: .
size: .
J: TRBJ1-1
V: TRBV19
DNA: TGTGCCAGTAGCCTCTCGCCGGGAGTTACGTCTGAAGCTTTCTTT
CDR3: CASSLSPGVTSEAFF

D: .
size: .
J: TRBJ2-7
V: TRBV7-8
DNA: TGTGCCAGCAGCTTAGGTCGGACAAAGACCTACGAGCAGTACTTC
CDR3: CASSLGRTKTYEQYF

D: .
size: .
J: TRBJ1-1
V: TRBV6-1
DNA: TGTGCCAGCAGTGCCTGGGACGGGACACCCAACACTGAAGCTTTCTTT
CDR3: CASSAWDGTPNTEAFF

D: TRBD1
size: many
J: TRBJ1-2
V: TRBV28
DNA: TGTGCCAGCAGTTCCCTCAGACAGGGGCCTCTTCTTGGCTACACCTTC
CDR3: CASSSLRQGPLLGYTF

D: TRBD1
size: .
J: TRBJ2-3
V: TRBV7-3
DNA: TGTGCCAGCAGCAAACGGGACAGGGATGATACGCAGTATTTT
CDR3: CASSKRDRDDTQYF

D: .
size: few
J: TRBJ2-5
V: TRBV2
DNA: TGTGCCAGCAGTGAAAGGACTCCGCTCGGGGAGACCCAGTACTTC
CDR3: CASSERTPLGETQYF

D: .
size: .
J: TRBJ1-2
V: TRBV19
DNA: TGTGCCAGTAGTATTGTCTTCCGCGGTGACTATGGCTACACCTTC
CDR3: CASSIVFRGDYGYTF

D: .
size: .
J: TRBJ2-3
V: TRBV10-1
DNA: TGCGCCAGCAGTGACAGAACCCATGGTCGAGGTGATACGCAGTATTTT
CDR3: CASSDRTHGRGDTQYF

D: .
size: .
J: TRBJ1-5
V: TRBV7-9
DNA: TGTGCCAGCAGCTTCCAAAGCAATCAGCCCCAGCATTTT
CDR3: CASSFQSNQPQHF

D: TRBD1
size: .
J: TRBJ2-2
V: TRBV11-3
DNA: TGTGCCAGCAGCGCGCCCAGGACAGGGGGAATCGGGGAGCTGTTTTTT
CDR3: CASSAPRTGGIGELFF

D: .
size: .
J: TRBJ2-7
V: TRBV6-2/TRBV6-3
DNA: TGTGCCAGCAGTCCAGACAACGCTCTAGCCGGCGGCTACTTC
CDR3: CASSPDNALAGGYF

D: .
size: .
J: TRBJ1-2
V: TRBV3-1/TRBV3-2
DNA: TGTGCCAGCAGCCCCAAAACCACAGGAAACTATGGCTACACCTTC
CDR3: CASSPKTTGNYGYTF

D: TRBD1
size: .
J: TRBJ1-6
V: TRBV7-8
DNA: TGTGCCAGCAGCTTACGGGACAGCCAGTATTCACCCCTCCACTTT
CDR3: CASSLRDSQYSPLHF

D: TRBD1
size: few
J: TRBJ1-6
V: TRBV2
DNA: TGTGCCAGCAGTCCCCGGGACAGGGATTCACCCCTCCACTTT
CDR3: CASSPRDRDSPLHF